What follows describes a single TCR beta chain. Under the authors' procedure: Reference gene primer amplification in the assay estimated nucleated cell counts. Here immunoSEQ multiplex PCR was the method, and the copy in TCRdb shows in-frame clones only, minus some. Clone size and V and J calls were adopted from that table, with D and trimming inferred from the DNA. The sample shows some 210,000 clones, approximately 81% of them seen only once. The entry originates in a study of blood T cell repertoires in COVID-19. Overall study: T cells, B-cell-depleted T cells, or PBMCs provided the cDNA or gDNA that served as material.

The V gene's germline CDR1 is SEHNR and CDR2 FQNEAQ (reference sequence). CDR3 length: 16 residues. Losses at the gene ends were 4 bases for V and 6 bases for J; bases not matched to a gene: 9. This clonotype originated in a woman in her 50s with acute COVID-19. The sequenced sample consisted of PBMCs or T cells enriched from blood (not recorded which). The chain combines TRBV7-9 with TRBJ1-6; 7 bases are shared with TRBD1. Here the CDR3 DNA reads TGTGCCAGCAGCTCTGGGACAGCGGCGAGTAATTCACCCCTCCACTTT. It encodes CASSSGTAASNSPLHF.